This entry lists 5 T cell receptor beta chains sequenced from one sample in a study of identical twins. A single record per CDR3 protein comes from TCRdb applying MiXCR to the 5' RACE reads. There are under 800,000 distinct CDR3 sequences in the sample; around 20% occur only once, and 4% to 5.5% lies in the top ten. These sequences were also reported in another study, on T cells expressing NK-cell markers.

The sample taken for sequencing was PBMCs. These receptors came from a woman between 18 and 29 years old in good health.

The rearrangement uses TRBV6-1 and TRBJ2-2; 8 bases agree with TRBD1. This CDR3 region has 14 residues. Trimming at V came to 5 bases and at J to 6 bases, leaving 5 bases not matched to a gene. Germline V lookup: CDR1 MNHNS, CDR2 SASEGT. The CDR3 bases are TGTGCCAGCAGTCGTGACAGGGGATCCGGGGAGCTGTTTTTT. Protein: CASSRDRGSGELFF.

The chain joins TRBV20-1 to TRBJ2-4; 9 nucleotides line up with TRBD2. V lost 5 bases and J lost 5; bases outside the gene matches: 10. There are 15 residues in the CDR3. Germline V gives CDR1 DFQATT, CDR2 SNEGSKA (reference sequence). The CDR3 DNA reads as TGCAGTGCTGGAACGGGGCGGGGGGGACAAAACATTCAGTACTTC. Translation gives CSAGTGRGGQNIQYF.

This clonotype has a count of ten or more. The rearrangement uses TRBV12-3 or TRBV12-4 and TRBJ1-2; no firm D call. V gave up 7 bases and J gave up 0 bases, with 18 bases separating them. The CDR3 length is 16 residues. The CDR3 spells CASTHSGISTNYGYTF. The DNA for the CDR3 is TGTGCCAGCACCCACTCTGGCATCTCAACTAACTATGGCTACACCTTC.

The CDR3 bases are TGTGCCAGCAGCACCCCCGGCAGGCCTCTGGGGGGGTACAATGAGCAGTTCTTC. Its protein is CASSTPGRPLGGYNEQFF. This chain uses TRBV11-2 with TRBJ2-1; TRBD2 matches at 7 bases. The trim removed 5 bases at V and 4 bases at J, leaving 17 bases unmatched. This CDR3 is built from 18 residues. CDR1 and CDR2 from the germline V gene are SGHAT and FQNNGV.

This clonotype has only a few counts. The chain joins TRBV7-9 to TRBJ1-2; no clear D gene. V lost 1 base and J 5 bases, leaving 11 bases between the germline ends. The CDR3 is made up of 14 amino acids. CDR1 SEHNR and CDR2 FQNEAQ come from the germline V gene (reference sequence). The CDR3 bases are TGTGCCAGCAGCTTAGGGGAGCCTATATATGGCTACACCTTC. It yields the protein CASSLGEPIYGYTF.